One sample yielded the 4 T cell receptor beta chains listed below, sequenced in a study of post-analysis software for immune sequencing data. Unique molecular identifiers were present in the TCR beta cDNA libraries. TCRdb recomputed calls from the PCR reads with MiXCR, one row per CDR3 protein. The sample carries about half a million distinct CDR3 sequences, around 31% recorded once. No antigen has been assigned to these receptors. Study results and limitations: TRBV5-6, TRBV5-1 and TRBV20-1 were among 4 or 5 TRBV segments more frequent in patients than controls.

Sequenced material: blood. The receptors stem from a girl aged 2-17 years with multiple sclerosis.

This clonotype showed up just a few times. The V and J genes are TRBV6-1 and TRBJ2-4, with D unclear. V was pared by 5 bases and J by 2 bases, with 19 bases between. Germline CDR1 is MNHNS and CDR2 is SASEGT. The CDR3 runs 17 residues. The CDR3 DNA follows: TGTGCCAGCAGTCCACGTCCACGGGTTCTTACCAAAAACATTCAGTACTTC. It codes for CASSPRPRVLTKNIQYF.

CDR3 residues: CAISEITSGGAARETQYF. The CDR3 DNA sequence: TGTGCCATCAGTGAAATCACTAGCGGGGGGGCGGCAAGAGAGACCCAGTACTTC. V and J are TRBV10-3 and TRBJ2-5; TRBD2 agrees at 13 bases. V lost 3 bases, J lost 4 bases, and 11 bases stayed unmatched. CDR1 is ENHRY, CDR2 SYGVKD, per germline. CDR3 length equals 18 residues.

This clonotype was observed a handful of times. The chain links TRBV10-3 to TRBJ2-7, with D possibly called TRBD1 or TRBD2 (5 bases each). Trimming removed 3 bases from V and 3 bases from J, with 9 bases in between. The CDR3 sequence is 13 residues long. Germline loops: CDR1 ENHRY, CDR2 SYGVKD. The CDR3 is CAISEGTHYEQYF. CDR3 coding DNA: TGTGCCATCAGTGAAGGGACCCACTACGAGCAGTACTTC.

J is TRBJ1-3 and V is TRBV5-6, with TRBD1 matching 7 bases. The ends lost 4 bases at V and 0 bases at J; junction bases unmatched: 10. Germline lookup yields CDR1 SGHDT and CDR2 YYEEEE. CDR3 length: 17 residues. Here the CDR3 DNA reads TGTGCCAGCAGCCTCTGGACAGGAGCCCCCTCTGGAAACACCATATATTTT. This sequence encodes CASSLWTGAPSGNTIYF.